The 27 T cell receptor beta chains in this list originate from one sample, sequenced in a study of identical twins. TCRdb re-analysed the 5' RACE reads in MiXCR, keeping a single row per CDR3 protein. Among 470,000 or so distinct CDR3 sequences listed, roughly a quarter were seen once. These data also featured in a second study, about T cells expressing NK-cell markers.

The sequencing sample was made of CD4+ T cells sorted from blood. Source of these receptors: a woman in her late teens or twenties in good health.

The CDR3 DNA is TGCAGTGCTAGGACGGCAGGGGCGCTGGGACAGCCCCAGCATTTT. This translates into CSARTAGALGQPQHF. The chain carries TRBV20-1 and TRBJ1-5; D may be TRBD1 (6 bases). CDR1 and CDR2 (germline): DFQATT, SNEGSKA (reference sequence). Trimming cost V 3 bases and J 7 bases, with 19 bases left between them. This CDR3 comprises 15 residues.

This clonotype was counted between two and nine times. V is TRBV5-1 and J is TRBJ2-5; the D gene is possibly TRBD1 (5 bases). From germline, CDR1 is SGHRS and CDR2 YFSETQ. Trimming shortened V by 0 bases and J by 5 bases, and 17 bases separated the two germline ends. This CDR3 has 16 residues. The CDR3 loop is CASSLATGRWVETQYF. CDR3 sequence (DNA): TGCGCCAGCAGCTTGGCCACAGGCCGTTGGGTTGAGACCCAGTACTTC.

The V call is TRBV2, the J call TRBJ1-1, with 7 bases identical to TRBD1. The CDR3 runs to 15 residues. CDR1 and CDR2 (germline): SNHLY, FYNNEI. Losses at the gene ends were 5 bases for V and 5 bases for J; bases not matched to a gene: 11. CDR3 region: CASSYPTGMSTEAFF. As DNA, the CDR3 is TGTGCCAGCAGTTATCCGACAGGGATGAGTACTGAAGCTTTCTTT.

The CDR3 region is CASSYSRLAADTQYF. The CDR3 nucleotides read TGTGCCAGCAGTTACTCGAGGCTAGCGGCAGATACGCAGTATTTT. This sequence joins TRBV6-5 and TRBJ2-3; TRBD2 aligns across 7 bases. Germline values: CDR1 MNHEY, CDR2 SVGAGI. The junction had 4 bases not matched to a gene; V was cut back by 0 bases and J by 4 bases. The CDR3 is 15 amino acids.

This clonotype was counted many times. The chain is built from TRBV5-1 and TRBJ1-1, with no clear D. The V and J ends lost 3 bases and 1 base respectively, with 13 bases between them. CDR1 SGHRS and CDR2 YFSETQ come from the germline V gene. The CDR3 length is 15 residues. The CDR3: CASSSNPTPNTEAFF. CDR3 coding DNA: TGCGCCAGCAGCTCCAACCCTACACCGAACACTGAAGCTTTCTTT.

The V gene is TRBV29-1, the J gene TRBJ1-2, with 7 bases matching TRBD1. V lost 7 bases to trimming and J lost 9 bases; unmatched junction nucleotides: 11. Germline V lookup: CDR1 SQVTM, CDR2 ANQGSEA. The CDR3 extends over 12 amino acids. Written as DNA, the CDR3 is TGCAGCGCATCGACAGGGTGGACGAGCTACACCTTC. Encoded protein: CSASTGWTSYTF. Filled out from reference TRBV29-1 and TRBJ1-2, the complete variable domain reads SAVISQKPSRDICQRGTSLTIQCQVDSQVTMMFWYRQQPGQSLTLIATANQGSEATYESGFVIDKFPISRPNLTFSTLTVSNMSPEDSSIYLCSASTGWTSYTFGSGTRLTVV.

A remark on this clonotype: As the CDR3 is not closed by the conserved phenylalanine or tryptophan, this likely results from a read error. V gene TRBV5-5 combines with J gene TRBJ1-2; no clear D gene. V lost 5 bases and J 5 bases, leaving 22 bases between the germline ends. The germline CDR1 and CDR2 sequences are SGHKS and YYEKEE (reference sequence). This CDR3 has 16 residues. The DNA for the CDR3 is TGTGCCAGCAGGCAGAACCGGGGAGGGATTCCGTATGGCTACACCTAC. Protein sequence: CASRQNRGGIPYGYTY.

This sequence joins TRBV5-1 and TRBJ2-1, with 9 nucleotides matching TRBD1. CDR1 is SGHRS and CDR2 is YFSETQ in the germline V gene. The length of the CDR3 is 16 residues. V lost 3 bases to trimming and J lost 6 bases; unmatched junction nucleotides: 10. CDR3 sequence (DNA): TGCGCCAGCAGCTCCCGCCGGGACAGGGCGGTCAATGAGCAGTTCTTC. It is translated as CASSSRRDRAVNEQFF. The full variable domain, with the rest looked up from reference TRBV5-1 and TRBJ2-1, is KAGVTQTPRYLIKTRGQQVTLSCSPISGHRSVSWYQQTPGQGLQFLFEYFSETQRNKGNFPGRFSGRQFSNSRSEMNVSTLELGDSALYLCASSSRRDRAVNEQFFGPGTRLTVL.

The chain recombines TRBV5-4 with TRBJ1-4, with 8 bases identical to TRBD1. From germline, CDR1 is SGHNT and CDR2 YYREEE (reference sequence). The CDR3 is 15 residues long. The V gene end was trimmed by 4 bases and the J gene end by 4 bases; junction bases not matched to a gene: 6. The CDR3 reads CASSSGTGGNEKLFF. In DNA form, the CDR3 reads TGTGCCAGCAGCAGTGGGACAGGCGGTAATGAAAAACTGTTTTTT.

This clonotype was detected only a few times. CDR3 sequence: CASSLGTGRFDTEAFF. DNA for the CDR3: TGTGCCAGCAGCCTCGGGACAGGGAGGTTTGACACTGAAGCTTTCTTT. This chain uses TRBV11-2 with TRBJ1-1; 9 positions agree with TRBD1. The CDR3 runs to 16 residues. The ends lost 5 bases at V and 3 bases at J; junction bases unmatched: 10. Germline assignment: CDR1 SGHAT and CDR2 FQNNGV.

This clonotype appeared many times. The chain combines TRBV12-3 or TRBV12-4 with TRBJ1-3; maybe TRBD1 (5 bases). The CDR3 contains 15 residues. V lost 5 bases and J 4 bases, leaving 15 bases between the germline ends. CDR3 bases: TGTGCCAGCAGTCTCCGCGGGACTGAGGGAAACACCATATATTTT. It yields the protein CASSLRGTEGNTIYF.

This clonotype was counted a few times. The chain employs TRBV6-5 and TRBJ1-1; no clear D gene. Germline V gene lookup returns CDR1 MNHEY and CDR2 SVGAGI. Trimming left V 7 bases short and J 1 base short, with 7 bases between. The CDR3 is 12 amino acids. The CDR3 protein is CASKSWNTEAFF. The DNA for the CDR3 is TGTGCCAGCAAGTCCTGGAACACTGAAGCTTTCTTT.

The genes are TRBV10-3 and TRBJ2-7, with 8 positions matching TRBD2. CDR1 ENHRY and CDR2 SYGVKD come from the germline V gene. The CDR3 extends over 13 amino acids. V was pared by 6 bases and J by 3 bases, with 4 bases of the junction left unmatched. The chain's CDR3 is CAIRPGGDYEQYF. CDR3 coding DNA: TGTGCCATCAGGCCGGGAGGGGACTACGAGCAGTACTTC.

In this sample, this clonotype turned up a few times. This chain connects TRBV7-2 to TRBJ2-6; a weak D match, TRBD1 (7 bases). Germline values: CDR1 SGHTA, CDR2 FQGNSA. The CDR3 extends over 15 amino acids. V was trimmed by 6 bases and J by 1 base, leaving 10 bases between them. CDR3 residues: CASRQGRSGANVLTF. The CDR3 DNA reads TGTGCCAGCAGACAGGGGAGGTCTGGGGCCAACGTCCTGACTTTC. Full variable domain (remainder filled in from reference TRBV7-2 and TRBJ2-6): GAGVSQSPSNKVTEKGKDVELRCDPISGHTALYWYRQSLGQGLEFLIYFQGNSAPDKSGLPSDRFSAERTGGSVSTLTIQRTQQEDSAVYLCASRQGRSGANVLTFGAGSRLTVL.

The V call is TRBV5-1, the J call TRBJ1-1; D is ambiguous. V gave up 0 bases and J gave up 4 bases, with 10 bases separating them. The CDR3 spans 14 residues. Germline-derived CDR1 and CDR2 are SGHRS and YFSETQ. As DNA, the CDR3 is TGCGCCAGCAGCTTGGCTCCCTCGGTCACTGAAGCTTTCTTT. The encoded protein is CASSLAPSVTEAFF.

The DNA for the CDR3 is TGCGCCAGCAGTGATAATGGGGCCGAGCAGTTCTTC. It encodes CASSDNGAEQFF. V and J are TRBV10-1 and TRBJ2-1, with D tentatively TRBD1 (5 bases). Trimming cost V 3 bases and J 10 bases, with 10 bases left between them. The V gene's germline CDR1 is WNHNN and CDR2 SYGVQD (reference sequence). The CDR3 runs to 12 residues.

The V and J genes are TRBV20-1 and TRBJ1-5, with a possible D match to TRBD1 (6 bases). Germline CDR1 and CDR2: DFQATT and SNEGSKA (reference sequence). The V end lost 4 bases, the J end lost 0 bases, and 16 bases lay between the germline ends. The CDR3 consists of 16 residues. The chain's CDR3 is CSATRARGGSNQPQHF. The DNA for the CDR3 is TGCAGTGCTACAAGGGCCCGAGGGGGTAGCAATCAGCCCCAGCATTTT.

The gene calls are TRBV12-3 or TRBV12-4 and TRBJ2-1; either TRBD1 or TRBD2 may supply D (5 bases each). V was cut by 7 bases and J by 5 bases, with 18 bases left in between. The CDR3 is 15 residues long. CDR3 loop: CASTGRGRDHNEQFF. CDR3 sequence (DNA): TGTGCCAGCACCGGAAGGGGCAGGGACCACAATGAGCAGTTCTTC.

This clonotype has more than one count but fewer than ten. The chain carries TRBV10-3 and TRBJ1-2; TRBD1 matches at 10 bases. The CDR3 length is 14 residues. CDR1 ENHRY and CDR2 SYGVKD come from the germline V gene. V was pared by 6 bases and J by 6 bases, with 7 bases of the junction left unmatched. Here the CDR3 DNA reads TGTGCCATCAGCCGCGCGGGACAGGGGAATGGCTACACCTTC. Translation gives CAISRAGQGNGYTF.

This chain joins TRBV20-1 and TRBJ1-1; possible D gene TRBD1, 5 bases. Germline V lookup: CDR1 DFQATT, CDR2 SNEGSKA (reference sequence). This CDR3 is 13 amino acids long. Trimming shortened V by 3 bases and J by 6 bases, and 14 bases separated the two germline ends. CDR3 sequence: CSASLGLGAEAFF. In DNA, the CDR3 is TGCAGTGCTAGTCTGGGATTGGGGGCTGAAGCTTTCTTT.

This clonotype appeared a few times. V is TRBV10-3 and J is TRBJ2-7; D is possibly TRBD1 (6 bases). The V gene lost 8 bases and the J gene lost 4 bases, with 15 bases spanning the gap. Germline V gives CDR1 ENHRY, CDR2 SYGVKD. CDR3 length: 13 amino acids. The CDR3 reads CAIGRQEKYEQYF. CDR3 DNA: TGTGCCATCGGTAGACAGGAGAAGTACGAGCAGTACTTC.

The chain combines TRBV6-1 with TRBJ2-3, with D uncertain. Per the germline V gene, CDR1 is MNHNS and CDR2 is SASEGT. The CDR3 contains 15 residues. With 3 bases removed from V and 1 base from J, the gap between germline ends came to 11 bases. The CDR3 DNA reads TGTGCCAGCAGTGACCGGCCTCTCGGCACAGATACGCAGTATTTT. This encodes CASSDRPLGTDTQYF.

This clonotype was seen once. The chain uses TRBV3-1 and TRBJ2-2; D unresolved. The germline V and J ends were trimmed by 4 bases and 7 bases, with 7 bases remaining between them. Germline CDR1 reads LGHDT; CDR2 reads YNNKEL (reference sequence). The CDR3 runs 12 residues. The CDR3 DNA follows: TGTGCCAGCAGCCTCTCAAACGGGGAGCTGTTTTTT. Protein product: CASSLSNGELFF.

The chain combines TRBV6-1 with TRBJ1-5; the D is unclear. This CDR3 comprises 13 residues. Trimming took 7 bases from V and 5 from J, leaving 12 bases between them. Germline V lookup: CDR1 MNHNS, CDR2 SASEGT. In DNA form, the CDR3 reads TGTGCCAGCAAAGAGGGCTGGGATCAGCCCCAGCATTTT. It encodes CASKEGWDQPQHF.

The V call is TRBV5-1, the J call TRBJ2-1, with 11 bases fitting TRBD2. Per the germline V gene, CDR1 is SGHRS and CDR2 is YFSETQ. The trim removed 4 bases at V and 4 bases at J, leaving 4 bases unmatched. The CDR3 loop spans 15 amino acids. The CDR3 DNA sequence: TGCGCCAGCAGCCCTAGCGGGGGGAAATACAATGAGCAGTTCTTC. Protein: CASSPSGGKYNEQFF.

The rearrangement uses TRBV7-2 and TRBJ2-1; D assignment may be TRBD1 or TRBD2 (6 bases each). Germline CDR1 and CDR2: SGHTA and FQGNSA. V was clipped by 5 bases and J by 8 bases, with 16 bases between them. CDR3 length: 14 residues. In DNA form, the CDR3 reads TGTGCCAGCAGCCCAAGGAGGGGGGAGTATGAGCAGTTCTTC. Translating it yields CASSPRRGEYEQFF.

The chain links TRBV12-3 or TRBV12-4 to TRBJ2-1, with D unclear. V was clipped by 2 bases and J by 3 bases, with 11 bases between them. This CDR3 contains 15 residues. The CDR3 protein is CASSLRPAVYNEQFF. CDR3 sequence (DNA): TGTGCCAGCAGTTTAAGACCCGCCGTCTACAATGAGCAGTTCTTC.